One sample yielded the 11 T cell receptor beta chains listed below, sequenced in a study of T cells in Graves' hyperthyroidism and ophthalmopathy. Amplified TCR beta CDR3 regions came from RNA transcripts. Primed by the HTBI set, a first-round RT-PCR was run on the TCR CDR3. Each CDR3 protein gets one entry after TCRdb re-called the multiplex PCR reads with MiXCR. This sample has roughly 380,000 distinct CDR3 sequences; over 15% occur once, and the top ten carry around 15%. Sequenced: blood. The receptors were sampled from a woman aged 40-49 years with Graves' ophthalmopathy.

This clonotype was counted many times. The chain is built from TRBV9 and TRBJ1-2, with D maybe TRBD1 (6 bases). Germline lookup yields CDR1 SGDLS and CDR2 YYNGEE. V was clipped by 0 bases and J by 4 bases, with 13 bases between them. The CDR3 extends over 15 amino acids. CDR3 DNA: TGTGCCAGCAGCGTAGAAGGAGGGGGAATCTATGGCTACACCTTC. This codes for CASSVEGGGIYGYTF.

V is TRBV3-1 and J is TRBJ1-5; D call uncertain. The CDR3 extends over 17 amino acids. Germline V gene lookup returns CDR1 LGHDT and CDR2 YNNKEL (reference sequence). With 0 bases removed from V and 0 bases from J, the gap between germline ends came to 12 bases. CDR3 sequence reads: CASSQEGRFYSNQPQHF. Here the CDR3 DNA reads TGTGCCAGCAGCCAAGAGGGCAGGTTCTATAGCAATCAGCCCCAGCATTTT.

This clonotype was picked up many times. The V call is TRBV7-8, the J call TRBJ2-5, with D possibly matching TRBD1 (6 bases). This CDR3 contains 14 residues. V was shortened by 1 base and J by 4 bases, with 10 bases between the two germline ends. The V gene's germline CDR1 is SGHVS and CDR2 FQNEAQ. The CDR3 spells CASSLVGGPETQYF. CDR3 DNA: TGTGCCAGCAGCTTAGTTGGGGGCCCAGAGACCCAGTACTTC. The complete variable domain, with remaining parts taken from reference TRBV7-8 and TRBJ2-5, reads GAGVSQSPRYKVAKRGQDVALRCDPISGHVSLFWYQQALGQGPEFLTYFQNEAQLDKSGLPSDRFFAERPEGSVSTLKIQRTQQEDSAVYLCASSLVGGPETQYFGPGTRLLVL.

The rearrangement joins TRBV6-5 to TRBJ2-7, with a weak D call TRBD1 (6 bases). Trimming stripped 2 bases from V and 4 bases from J, with 12 bases between. The length of the CDR3 is 14 residues. In germline, CDR1 is MNHEY, CDR2 SVGAGI. The CDR3 sequence is CASSYTTGDYEQYF. In DNA, the CDR3 is TGTGCCAGCAGTTACACGACAGGCGATTACGAGCAGTACTTC.

The rearrangement joins TRBV28 to TRBJ2-7; TRBD1 aligns across 10 bases. CDR1 and CDR2 from the germline V gene are MDHEN and SYDVKM. J lost 4 bases, V lost 5 bases, and 14 bases had no gene match. This CDR3 contains 17 residues. CDR3 region: CASSLRSDRGQGYEQYF. In DNA, the CDR3 is TGTGCCAGCAGTCTCCGAAGCGACAGGGGGCAAGGTTACGAGCAGTACTTC.

Many counts were recorded for this clonotype. The chain is built from TRBV6-5 and TRBJ1-4, with a weak D call TRBD1 (6 bases). The CDR3 length is 14 residues. Germline loops: CDR1 MNHEY, CDR2 SVGAGI. V gave up 4 bases and J gave up 6 bases, with 12 bases separating them. The CDR3 region has the DNA TGTGCCAGCAGTTCGGGGGCGGACCATGAAAAACTGTTTTTT. It specifies CASSSGADHEKLFF.

In its sample, this clonotype was seen many times. This chain joins TRBV7-2 and TRBJ2-7, with TRBD1 as a possible D gene (5 bases). CDR3 size: 17 residues. Germline V lookup: CDR1 SGHTA, CDR2 FQGNSA. Between the trimmed V and J ends, which lost 1 base and 2 bases, there was a span of 18 bases. The CDR3 DNA follows: TGTGCCAGCAGCTTAGTAGGGCAGGGTTACGGAGCCTACGAGCAGTACTTC. Its translation: CASSLVGQGYGAYEQYF.

The chain uses TRBV29-1 and TRBJ1-1; 8 bases align to TRBD1. Germline assignment: CDR1 SQVTM and CDR2 ANQGSEA. This CDR3 has 12 residues. V shed 5 bases, J shed 5 bases, and the junction held 4 bases outside the gene matches. CDR3 in amino acids: CSVRQGRTEAFF. The CDR3 coding sequence is TGCAGCGTTAGACAGGGGAGAACTGAAGCTTTCTTT.

The sample holds many counts of this clonotype. The gene calls are TRBV4-3 and TRBJ2-2, with TRBD2 identical over 13 bases. J gave up 4 bases and V 4 bases, and 3 bases lay outside the gene matches. The CDR3 covers 16 residues. Germline V CDR1 and CDR2: LGHNA, YSLEER. For the CDR3, the DNA is TGCGCCAGCAGCCGGCGGACTAGCGGGGGCACCGGGGAGCTGTTTTTT. It codes for CASSRRTSGGTGELFF.

This clonotype has ten or more counts. The V gene is TRBV7-2, the J gene TRBJ2-7; 7 nucleotides agree with TRBD1. The CDR3 has 13 residues. The trim removed 5 bases at V and 6 bases at J, leaving 7 bases unmatched. Germline V gene lookup returns CDR1 SGHTA and CDR2 FQGNSA. CDR3 sequence: CASSRGLKVEQYF. The CDR3 nucleotides are TGTGCCAGCAGCAGGGGGCTTAAGGTCGAGCAGTACTTC.

This clonotype was picked up many times. The V call is TRBV12-3 or TRBV12-4, the J call TRBJ2-7; maybe TRBD1 (6 bases). V dropped 4 bases and J dropped 6 bases, with 19 bases sitting between them. This CDR3 has 15 amino acids. Here the CDR3 DNA reads TGTGCCAGCAGTTCCCCCGGGACACCCCTGGGCGAGCAGTACTTC. Its translation: CASSSPGTPLGEQYF.